A selection of T cell receptor beta chains follows, all from one sample in a study of human T cells and chemical hapten exposure. TCRdb used MiXCR to reprocess the RACE reads, holding one entry per CDR3 protein. The data contain approximately 49,000 distinct CDR3 sequences, 9.3% of them singletons. Sequences were derived from whole blood, sampled in connection with sensitization to the hapten diphenylcyclopropenone (DPC). These receptors originate from a woman aged 50 to 60 with alopecia areata. Some clones in this sample may be carry-over from other donors' samples. The CDR3 runs from the conserved cysteine through the conserved F or W. A D gene is named only where the DNA matches it firmly. Not every row has a clone size; where given, it reads once, few, many or a size class.

J | size | D | V | CDR3 | DNA
TRBJ1-1 | many | - | TRBV12-3/TRBV12-4 | CASSLKAGVTEAFF | TGTGCCAGCAGTTTAAAGGCTGGGGTCACTGAAGCTTTCTTT
TRBJ2-1 | many | TRBD1 | TRBV28 | CATIRTGHYNEQFF | TGTGCCACCATTAGGACAGGCCATTACAATGAGCAGTTCTTC
TRBJ2-3 | few | TRBD2 | TRBV4-3 | CASSLGTSGRLLTDTQYF | TGCGCCAGCAGCCTGGGCACTAGCGGGAGGCTATTAACAGATACGCAGTATTTT
TRBJ2-1 | - | TRBD2 | TRBV9 | CASSTAAGETAQFF | TGTGCCAGCAGCACCGCCGCGGGAGAAACAGCCCAGTTCTTC
TRBJ1-6 | few | - | TRBV4-1 | CASSQIWSNSPLHF | TGCGCCAGCAGTCAGATTTGGTCCAATTCACCCCTCCACTTT
TRBJ2-1 | many | TRBD2 | TRBV24-1 | CATSDLTSGTAAQFF | TGTGCCACCAGTGATTTGACTAGCGGGACCGCGGCGCAGTTCTTC
TRBJ1-3 | - | - | TRBV4-1 | CASSQVPGLGSGNTIYF | TGCGCCAGCAGCCAAGTTCCAGGTTTGGGCTCTGGAAACACCATATATTTT
TRBJ2-5 | - | - | TRBV28 | CASSPDKGLSHQETQYF | TGTGCCAGCAGCCCCGATAAGGGACTCAGTCACCAAGAGACCCAGTACTTC
TRBJ2-7 | few | - | TRBV7-6 | CASSLGYRAYEQYF | TGTGCCAGCAGCTTAGGTTACAGGGCCTACGAGCAGTACTTC
TRBJ2-1 | many | TRBD2 | TRBV6-2/TRBV6-3 | CASRPTSGSEEDEQFF | TGTGCCAGCAGACCAACTAGCGGGTCGGAGGAGGATGAGCAGTTCTTC
TRBJ1-1 | - | TRBD1 | TRBV29-1 | CSVKDRSNTEAFF | TGCAGCGTTAAGGACAGGTCGAACACTGAAGCTTTCTTT
TRBJ2-7 | - | TRBD2 | TRBV20-1 | CSANHGTSGNYEQYF | TGCAGTGCCAACCATGGGACTAGCGGGAATTACGAGCAGTACTTC
TRBJ2-2 | many | - | TRBV11-2 | CASSFRTTNTGELFF | TGTGCCAGCAGCTTCCGGACCACCAACACCGGGGAGCTGTTTTTT
TRBJ1-5 | many | - | TRBV29-1 | CSVRAADSNQPQHF | TGCAGCGTTAGGGCGGCCGATAGCAATCAGCCCCAGCATTTT
TRBJ2-6 | many | - | TRBV29-1 | CSVAPGANVLTF | TGCAGCGTTGCCCCGGGGGCCAACGTCCTGACTTTC
TRBJ2-2 | - | - | TRBV7-9 | CASSLVSGSGGELFF | TGTGCCAGCAGCTTAGTCTCAGGGTCCGGCGGGGAGCTGTTTTTT
TRBJ2-7 | many | TRBD2 | TRBV6-2/TRBV6-3 | CASRPPGSGSSYEQYF | TGTGCCAGCAGACCCCCTGGTAGCGGGAGCTCCTACGAGCAGTACTTC
TRBJ2-7 | many | TRBD2 | TRBV3-1 | CASSQNPGGYEQYF | TGTGCCAGCAGCCAAAATCCGGGAGGGTACGAGCAGTACTTC
TRBJ1-5 | medium-sized | - | TRBV7-9 | CASSLGGYSNQPQHF | TGTGCCAGCAGCTTGGGGGGGTATAGCAATCAGCCCCAGCATTTT
TRBJ2-1 | many | TRBD1 | TRBV6-2/TRBV6-3 | CAANRGAYNEQFF | TGTGCCGCCAACAGGGGTGCCTACAATGAGCAGTTCTTC
TRBJ1-1 | many | - | TRBV20-1 | CSARDGTPQRGNTEAFF | TGCAGTGCTAGAGATGGGACCCCCCAAAGAGGAAACACTGAAGCTTTCTTT
TRBJ2-3 | - | TRBD2 | TRBV20-1 | CSAKRLGAGVPDTQYF | TGCAGTGCTAAGCGCTTAGGAGCGGGAGTGCCAGATACGCAGTATTTT